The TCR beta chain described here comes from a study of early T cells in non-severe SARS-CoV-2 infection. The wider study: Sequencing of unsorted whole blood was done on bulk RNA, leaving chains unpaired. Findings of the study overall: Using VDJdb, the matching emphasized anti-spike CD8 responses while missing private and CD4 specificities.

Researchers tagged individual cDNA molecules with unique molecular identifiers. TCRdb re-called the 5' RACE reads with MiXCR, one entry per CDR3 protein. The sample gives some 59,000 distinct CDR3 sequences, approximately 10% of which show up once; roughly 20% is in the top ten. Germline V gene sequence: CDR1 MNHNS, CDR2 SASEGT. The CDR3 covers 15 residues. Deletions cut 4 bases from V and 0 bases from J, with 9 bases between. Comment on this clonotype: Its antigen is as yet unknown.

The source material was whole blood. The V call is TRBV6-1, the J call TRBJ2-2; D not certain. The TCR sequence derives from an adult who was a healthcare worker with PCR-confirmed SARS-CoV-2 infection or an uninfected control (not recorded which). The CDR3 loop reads CASSGRSTNTGELFF. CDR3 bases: TGTGCCAGCAGTGGCCGATCAACGAACACCGGGGAGCTGTTTTTT.